These 25 T cell receptor beta chains were all obtained from the same sample, sequenced in a study of molecular identifiers for immune sequencing clone quantification. TCRdb called the PCR reads again in MiXCR, with one record for every CDR3 protein. The table has roughly 630,000 distinct CDR3 sequences, 25% seen once. Sequenced input: naive CD8+ T cells from blood, with Jurkat cell RNA spiked in. Regarding subset: FACS-sorted CD8+CD4-CCR7+CD45RA+ naive T cells. These receptors originate from a human donor in good health. Some libraries in this study had Jurkat cell RNA spiked in.

This clonotype appeared a few times. The chain combines TRBV25-1 with TRBJ2-1, with 7 bases aligning to TRBD2. CDR1 is MGHDK and CDR2 is SYGVNS in the germline V gene. The CDR3 has 14 amino acids. The V gene end was trimmed by 4 bases and the J gene end by 4 bases; junction bases not matched to a gene: 4. DNA of the CDR3: TGTGCCAGCAGTGTCCGGGAGGTGTACAATGAGCAGTTCTTC. Its protein is CASSVREVYNEQFF.

Comments on this clonotype: The germline gene is not matched at one end of the junction; a read error may be the cause. The chain has TRBV4-1 and TRBJ2-5; tentatively, D is TRBD2 (6 bases). Per the germline V gene, CDR1 is MGHRA and CDR2 is YSYEKL. The length of the CDR3 is 17 residues. This chain's CDR3 is CGSSQDGSRPIQETQYF. The CDR3 nucleotides are TGCGGCAGCAGCCAAGACGGGAGCAGGCCCATCCAAGAGACCCAGTACTTC.

This clonotype has just a few counts. V is TRBV15 and J is TRBJ2-1, with a possible D match to TRBD2 (5 bases). V was shortened by 1 base and J by 6 bases, with 10 bases between the two germline ends. Per germline, CDR1 LNHNV and CDR2 YYDKDF (reference sequence). The CDR3 spans 14 residues. The CDR3 here is CATSRVGVGNEQFF. In DNA form, the CDR3 reads TGTGCCACCAGCAGAGTCGGGGTAGGCAATGAGCAGTTCTTC. Full variable domain (missing parts from reference TRBV15 and TRBJ2-1): DAMVIQNPRYQVTQFGKPVTLSCSQTLNHNVMYWYQQKSSQAPKLLFHYYDKDFNNEADTPDNFQSRRPNTSFCFLDIRSPGLGDTAMYLCATSRVGVGNEQFFGPGTRLTVL.

This clonotype was observed at least ten times. The V gene is TRBV29-1, the J gene TRBJ1-1; D gene unclear. The CDR3 has 12 residues. CDR1 SQVTM and CDR2 ANQGSEA come from the germline V gene. Trimming shortened V by 3 bases and J by 4 bases, and 9 bases separated the two germline ends. The CDR3 region is CSVEGGFTEAFF. The CDR3 DNA reads TGCAGCGTTGAGGGCGGCTTCACTGAAGCTTTCTTT.

This clonotype has just a few counts. The chain couples TRBV6-2 or TRBV6-3 to TRBJ2-7; D unresolved. This CDR3 has 13 residues. V was clipped by 0 bases and J by 4 bases, with 7 bases between them. Per germline, CDR1 MNHEY and CDR2 SVGEGT. CDR3 nucleotides: TGTGCCAGCAGTTACTCGACTCTTTACGAGCAGTACTTC. Its translation is CASSYSTLYEQYF.

This clonotype has ten or more counts. This CDR3 reads CASKLGGTEAFF. The CDR3, as DNA: TGCGCCAGCAAATTAGGGGGGACTGAAGCTTTCTTT. This chain uses TRBV5-1 with TRBJ1-1; perhaps TRBD1 as D (6 bases). The CDR3 consists of 12 residues. Per germline, CDR1 SGHRS and CDR2 YFSETQ. Trimming stripped 6 bases from V and 5 bases from J, with 11 bases between.

Only a few counts were recorded for this clonotype. The genes are TRBV6-6 and TRBJ1-1; D uncertain. The V end lost 11 bases, the J end lost 0 bases, and 16 bases lay between the germline ends. Germline values: CDR1 MNHNY, CDR2 SVGAGI (reference sequence). CDR3 length: 14 residues. CDR3 coding DNA: TGTGCCGCTGGATGGACGGGCATGAACACTGAAGCTTTCTTT. Residues: CAAGWTGMNTEAFF.

This clonotype was observed many times. The rearrangement uses TRBV5-1 and TRBJ2-3; possible D gene TRBD2, 5 bases. CDR1 and CDR2 from the germline V gene are SGHRS and YFSETQ. Trimming left V 2 bases short and J 0 bases short, with 10 bases between. CDR3 length: 15 residues. The CDR3 is CASSFSPGSTDTQYF. CDR3 DNA: TGCGCCAGCAGCTTCAGCCCGGGAAGCACAGATACGCAGTATTTT.

Note on this clonotype: The junction differs from germline at one of its ends, possibly a read error. V usage is TRBV15 and J usage is TRBJ1-1; weak D call: TRBD1 (6 bases). Per germline, CDR1 LNHNV and CDR2 YYDKDF (reference sequence). CDR3 length equals 15 residues. The CDR3 sequence is CTTSRDIQGGTEAFF. CDR3 DNA sequence: TGTACCACCAGCAGAGATATACAGGGAGGTACTGAAGCTTTCTTT.

This chain uses TRBV13 with TRBJ2-3; 10 positions agree with TRBD2. The ends lost 0 bases at V and 0 bases at J; junction bases unmatched: 12. Per germline, CDR1 PRHDT and CDR2 FYEKMQ (reference sequence). The CDR3 spans 20 residues. The CDR3 here is CASSLGPTWTSGSSTDTQYF. The CDR3 nucleotides read TGTGCCAGCAGCTTAGGCCCTACCTGGACTAGCGGTTCTAGCACAGATACGCAGTATTTT.

This clonotype was observed at least ten times. This rearrangement joins TRBV20-1 to TRBJ2-3; 12 bases line up with TRBD2. The CDR3 has 14 residues. The germline V gene encodes CDR1 DFQATT and CDR2 SNEGSKA (reference sequence). V gave up 5 bases and J gave up 3 bases; unmatched junction bases: 3. This CDR3 reads CSAGGLAGTDTQYF. The DNA for the CDR3 is TGCAGTGCTGGGGGACTAGCGGGTACAGATACGCAGTATTTT.

With respect to this clonotype: A much larger clonotype is one base distant, so this may be a read error. The chain recombines TRBV5-1 with TRBJ1-1, with 8 bases lining up with TRBD1. Germline values: CDR1 SGHRS, CDR2 YFSETQ. The CDR3 runs 14 residues. CDR3 protein: CASGLDRDDTEAFF. The CDR3 DNA reads TGCGCCAGCGGCTTGGACAGGGACGACACTGAAGCTTTCTTT.

Turning to this clonotype: This may be a read error, as it is one base from a much larger clone. V and J are TRBV7-2 and TRBJ2-7; 13 bases map to TRBD2. Germline loops: CDR1 SGHTA, CDR2 FQGNSA. The CDR3 is 15 residues long. The CDR3 nucleotides read TGTGCCAGCAGCCCCCGGACTAGCGGGAGCGGGGAGCAGCACTTC. It encodes CASSPRTSGSGEQHF. The full variable domain, its missing parts supplied by reference TRBV7-2 and TRBJ2-7, is GAGVSQSPSNKVTEKGKDVELRCDPISGHTALYWYRQSLGQGLEFLIYFQGNSAPDKSGLPSDRFSAERTGGSVSTLTIQRTQQEDSAVYLCASSPRTSGSGEQHFGPGTRLTVT.

This clonotype was recorded many times. The chain uses TRBV30 and TRBJ1-4; TRBD1 might be the D (5 bases). CDR1 and CDR2 (germline): GTSNPN, SVGIG (reference sequence). The CDR3 spans 15 residues. Trimming took 4 bases from V and 6 from J, leaving 18 bases between them. CDR3 sequence reads: CAWNPGMILDEKLFF. The CDR3 DNA reads as TGTGCCTGGAACCCAGGGATGATTTTGGATGAAAAACTGTTTTTT.

In regard to this clonotype: Sequence at one end of the junction differs from germline and may be a read error. This chain links TRBV7-9 with TRBJ1-5, with a tentative D call TRBD1 (6 bases). The CDR3 runs 16 residues. Germline CDR1 is SEHNR and CDR2 is FQNEAQ (reference sequence). The CDR3 nucleotides are TGTGCCAGCAGCTACGGGACACCCAAGAGCAATCAGCCCCAGCGTTTT. The encoded protein is CASSYGTPKSNQPQRF.

A note on this clonotype: It may be a read error: a sequence one base away is much more abundant. The chain carries TRBV20-1 and TRBJ2-7; the D gene is possibly TRBD1 (6 bases). The germline V gene has CDR1 DFQATT and CDR2 SNEGSKA (reference sequence). The V end lost 4 bases, the J end lost 3 bases, and 22 bases lay between the germline ends. The CDR3 length is 16 residues. CDR3 sequence: CSAIGPGGQTSYEQYF. DNA of the CDR3: TGCAGTGCTATAGGCCCGGGTGGACAGACCAGCTACGAGCAGTACTTC.

This clonotype came up many times. The rearrangement joins TRBV29-1 to TRBJ1-1, with no clear D. This CDR3 has 8 residues. Trimming removed 6 bases from V and 8 bases from J, with 4 bases in between. Germline CDR1 reads SQVTM; CDR2 reads ANQGSEA. CDR3 in DNA: TGCAGCGTGTCAGAAGCTTTCTTT. Translated: CSVSEAFF.

The chain has TRBV19 and TRBJ1-4; D perhaps matches TRBD1 (5 bases). CDR3 length equals 15 residues. V lost 7 bases and J 6 bases, leaving 18 bases between the germline ends. The germline CDR1 and CDR2 sequences are LNHDA and SQIVND (reference sequence). The CDR3 spells CASTPGTLAHEKLFF. As DNA, the CDR3 is TGTGCCAGTACCCCCGGGACCCTAGCCCATGAAAAACTGTTTTTT.

Concerning this clonotype itself: One junction end does not reproduce the germline sequence, and a read error may be involved. The chain recombines TRBV4-1 with TRBJ2-1; possible D gene TRBD2, 6 bases. CDR3 length: 17 amino acids. Germline V gene data show CDR1 as MGHRA and CDR2 as YSYEKL. The CDR3 region has the DNA TGCGCCAGCAGCCAATCCCTAGCGACTTCTTTATACAATGAGCAGATCTTC. Translated: CASSQSLATSLYNEQIF.

This clonotype was seen a handful of times. This chain links TRBV20-1 with TRBJ1-1; perhaps TRBD1 as D (6 bases). V was trimmed by 2 bases and J by 11 bases, leaving 15 bases between them. Germline V lookup: CDR1 DFQATT, CDR2 SNEGSKA (reference sequence). This CDR3 spans 12 amino acids. As DNA, the CDR3 is TGCAGTGCTAGACCCAGGGGATTTGGGGCTTTCTTT. This translates into CSARPRGFGAFF.

This clonotype came up a few times. The chain is built from TRBV20-1 and TRBJ1-2; D is possibly TRBD1 (6 bases). CDR1 is DFQATT, CDR2 SNEGSKA, per germline (reference sequence). Trimming took off 1 base at V and 6 bases at J, with 15 bases between the two ends. CDR3 length: 14 residues. Here the CDR3 reads CSARGPGDLHGYTF. In DNA, the CDR3 is TGCAGTGCTAGAGGGCCAGGGGATCTCCATGGCTACACCTTC.

The rearrangement links TRBV20-1 to TRBJ2-7; TRBD2 matches 7 bases. The CDR3 runs to 16 residues. The germline CDR1 and CDR2 sequences are DFQATT and SNEGSKA (reference sequence). V lost 3 bases, J lost 4 bases, and 15 bases stayed unmatched. CDR3 sequence reads: CSARASGLPIPYEQYF. The CDR3 region has the DNA TGCAGTGCTAGGGCTAGCGGCCTCCCGATACCATACGAGCAGTACTTC.

This clonotype has ten or more counts. This rearrangement joins TRBV25-1 to TRBJ2-7, with D possibly matching TRBD1 (6 bases). Trimming cost V 8 bases and J 3 bases, with 8 bases left between them. CDR3 length: 11 amino acids. Germline V gene data show CDR1 as MGHDK and CDR2 as SYGVNS. The CDR3 coding sequence is TGTGCCAGCGCGGACAGCTACGAGCAGTACTTC. The encoded protein is CASADSYEQYF.

This clonotype was counted many times. The chain carries TRBV4-3 and TRBJ2-7; either TRBD1 or TRBD2 may supply D (5 bases each). V lost 1 base, J lost 4 bases, and 14 bases lay in between. This CDR3 is built from 15 residues. Germline CDR1 LGHNA, CDR2 YSLEER. Here the CDR3 DNA reads TGCGCCAGCAGCCAAGGATTGGGACCTGCGTACGAGCAGTACTTC. Its protein product is CASSQGLGPAYEQYF.

This clonotype has a count of ten or more. This chain connects TRBV7-2 to TRBJ2-7, with 8 bases that match TRBD1. The J segment lost 3 bases and the V segment lost 5 bases, leaving 6 bases of the junction unmatched. From germline, CDR1 is SGHTA and CDR2 FQGNSA. The CDR3 has 14 amino acids. The CDR3 spells CASSPWTGIYEQYF. Here the CDR3 DNA reads TGTGCCAGCAGCCCCTGGACAGGGATCTACGAGCAGTACTTC.